The source of this TCR beta chain is a study of PD-L1 blockade in urothelial cancer. The wider study: Atezolizumab therapy began for patients in the mid-2010s, dosed at 1,200 mg intravenously every 3 weeks. The authors examined blood 3 weeks (second dose) and 6 weeks after treatment start.

This clone was detected only a few times. Each PCR contained spiked-in synthetic TCR analog templates. TCRdb's copy holds only in-frame clones and misses some; the assay was immunoSEQ multiplex PCR. This sample carries about 43,000 clones, 70% to 90% of them seen once, and the ten largest clones take roughly 15%. Trimming left V 0 bases short and J 6 bases short, with 13 bases between. Germline CDR1 SGHNT, CDR2 YYREEE (reference sequence). The length of the CDR3 is 16 residues. The sample here was PBMCs, taken around atezolizumab (anti-PD-L1) treatment. This clonotype was obtained from a woman aged 55-75 years with urothelial cancer. J is TRBJ1-6 and V is TRBV5-4; no clear D gene. CDR3 nucleotide sequence: TGTGCCAGCAGCTTGGCGGGGTCCACGCGTAATTCACCCCTCCACTTT. The encoded protein is CASSLAGSTRNSPLHF. Full variable domain (rest looked up from reference TRBV5-4 and TRBJ1-6): ETGVTQSPTHLIKTRGQQVTLRCSSQSGHNTVSWYQQALGQGPQFIFQYYREEENGRGNFPPRFSGLQFPNYSSELNVNALELDDSALYLCASSLAGSTRNSPLHFGNGTRLTVT.